Listed below are T cell receptor beta chains from one sample, sequenced in a study of molecular identifiers for immune sequencing clone quantification. TCRdb independently ran MiXCR on the PCR reads; one entry per CDR3 protein. The top ten clones hold 0.85% of a sample with about 640,000 distinct CDR3 sequences, about 20% of them seen once. The sequenced sample was naive CD8+ T cells from blood, with Jurkat cell RNA spiked in. These receptor sequences come from a human donor in good health. Some libraries in this study had Jurkat cell RNA spiked in. Both conserved end residues are part of each CDR3. The order of the fields is V gene, J gene, CDR3 protein.

TRBV27	TRBJ2-7	CASSFRSGERYF
TRBV5-4	TRBJ1-1	CASSLDPEGTEAFF
TRBV7-8	TRBJ2-5	CASSRRGTETQYF
TRBV5-4	TRBJ2-1	CASSLDGTEQFF
TRBV7-9	TRBJ1-5	CASSRWDQPLHF
TRBV6-2/TRBV6-3	TRBJ2-7	CASSFNRDRGLAAPYEQYF
TRBV20-1	TRBJ2-3	CSAPGTGRADTQYF
TRBV28	TRBJ2-1	CASSLAGGPNNEQFF
TRBV27	TRBJ1-2	CATAEALGYGYTF
TRBV30	TRBJ1-2	CAWNRDRGAKMWGYTF
TRBV4-2	TRBJ2-7	CASSQVGAGGPEQYF
TRBV28	TRBJ2-5	CASSPTAVESETQYF
TRBV28	TRBJ2-7	CASSPDYEQYF
TRBV4-3	TRBJ1-4	CASSQDWQGANEKLFF
TRBV30	TRBJ1-1	CAWTGTGYTEAFF
TRBV7-9	TRBJ2-7	CASSRTSGGGEQYF
TRBV28	TRBJ1-1	CASSGWTEAFF
TRBV6-2/TRBV6-3	TRBJ2-7	CASSYRASGSDYEQYF
TRBV6-2/TRBV6-3	TRBJ2-7	CASSPGLPYEQYF
TRBV7-9	TRBJ2-5	CASSLEDTLTQYF
TRBV7-8	TRBJ2-1	CASSLVAGKGEQFF
TRBV20-1	TRBJ2-7	CSARIAGSYEQYF
TRBV12-3/TRBV12-4	TRBJ2-3	CASSRDGPPPDPDTQYF
TRBV27	TRBJ2-7	CASSLSTSGMGEQYF
TRBV24-1	TRBJ2-5	CATSDPTGKETQYF
TRBV9	TRBJ2-3	CASSVANTDTQYF
TRBV5-6	TRBJ2-1	CASSSRTGGDLYEQFF
TRBV6-4	TRBJ2-3	CASSDLGSDTQYF
TRBV6-2/TRBV6-3	TRBJ1-1	CASSQPWTALAHTEAFF
TRBV6-5	TRBJ2-7	CASSVFPGNPYEQYF
TRBV6-4	TRBJ1-5	CASSWDRDGNQPQHF
TRBV10-2	TRBJ1-2	CAGSEFPGYGYTF
TRBV3-1	TRBJ2-5	CASSRGSTHQETQYF
TRBV5-6	TRBJ2-7	CASSPTSVLEQYF
TRBV7-2	TRBJ2-7	CASSLEGQTYEQYF
TRBV30	TRBJ2-7	CAWSVGGEQYF
TRBV7-6	TRBJ2-2	CASSPLPSGDTGELFF
TRBV19	TRBJ1-4	CAVAGDEKLFF
TRBV5-1	TRBJ2-7	CASSLAGLPDEQYF
TRBV28	TRBJ1-1	CASSLWDTEAFF
TRBV20-1	TRBJ2-7	CSARDRQLSSYEQYF
TRBV28	TRBJ2-7	CASLKDSYEQYF
TRBV27	TRBJ2-7	CASSFGHRSYEQYF
TRBV7-9	TRBJ1-1	CASSFKAMNTEAFF
TRBV18	TRBJ2-5	CASSRRQEDQETQYF
TRBV7-9	TRBJ1-2	CASSLPEQGFYGYTF
TRBV4-3	TRBJ2-2	CASSQDGTGYTGELFF
TRBV19	TRBJ2-5	CASSTTGTDLQETQYF
TRBV7-9	TRBJ2-7	CASSPGVAGPHEQYF
TRBV2	TRBJ1-2	CASIPRTGPGVYGYTF
TRBV6-2/TRBV6-3	TRBJ2-2	CASTYPPGDGTGELFF
TRBV30	TRBJ1-1	CASGKTGEAFF